The clone carrying this TCR beta chain turned up a few times. Using RNA transcripts as the source, TCR beta CDR3 regions were amplified. The HTBI set primed first-round TCR CDR3 RT-PCR. MiXCR was run by TCRdb on the multiplex PCR reads, yielding one entry per CDR3 protein. The sample includes 500,000 to 650,000 distinct CDR3 sequences, about a sixth seen only once; the top ten take approximately 15%. The data belong to a study of T cells in Graves' hyperthyroidism and ophthalmopathy. Study-wide context: Staff took peripheral blood when the initial diagnosis was made, before any treatment began.

The PBMCs were sourced from fresh peripheral blood (less than 11 ml). V lost 3 bases, J lost 1 base, and 10 bases lay in between. The germline CDR1 and CDR2 sequences are SGDLS and YYNGEE. The CDR3 length is 15 residues. This TCR was sampled from a woman younger than 30 with Graves' ophthalmopathy. V and J are TRBV9 and TRBJ2-2; a weak D match, TRBD2 (5 bases). Sequenced: blood. The CDR3 DNA follows: TGTGCCAGCAGCGAGGGCCGGGGGAACACCGGGGAGCTGTTTTTT. This sequence encodes CASSEGRGNTGELFF.